In its sample, the clone carrying this T cell receptor (beta chain) was seen many times. This CDR3 spans 15 amino acids. The germline V gene has CDR1 LGHDT and CDR2 YNNKEL (reference sequence). The ends were cut back, 0 bases at V and 7 bases at J, with 12 bases in the middle. This entry belongs to a study of blood T cell repertoires in COVID-19. Study in general: Samples representing acute and convalescent COVID-19 were sourced from the United States, Italy and Spain. PBMCs, B-cell-depleted T cells, or T cells were the source of the cDNA or gDNA that made up the material.

In the authors' methods: Scientists estimated how many nucleated cells there were by amplifying reference gene primers. Clones were read by immunoSEQ multiplex PCR, and TCRdb kept only the in-frame ones, dropping some. That table furnishes V, J and clone size, whereas the DNA furnished D and trimming. Here the sample spans around 150,000 clones, approximately 85% being singletons. This clonotype originated in a man aged 60 to 75 with active or convalescent COVID-19. What was sequenced was peripheral blood. The J gene is TRBJ1-4, the V gene TRBV3-1 (or the pseudogene TRBV3-2); weak D call: TRBD1 (6 bases). The CDR3: CASSQEGGRREKLFF. DNA for the CDR3: TGTGCCAGCAGCCAAGAGGGGGGGCGGCGTGAAAAACTGTTTTTT.